Listed below are T cell receptor beta chains from one sample, sequenced in a study of blood T cell repertoires in COVID-19. The method was immunoSEQ multiplex PCR; TCRdb's version includes in-frame clones alone and lacks a portion of them. This sample has about 80,000 clones, with roughly four fifths found just once. Sequenced input: peripheral blood. Source of these receptors: a man aged 60 to 69 with acute or convalescent COVID-19. The CDR3 runs from the conserved cysteine through the conserved F or W. The D gene is left open where the match is weak. A row's size may be missing; if present it is once, few, many or a size class.

abundance: few
v_gene: TRBV6-2/TRBV6-3
j_gene: TRBJ1-1
d_gene: .
CDR3aa: CASSYQKDTGNTEAFF
CDR3nt: TGTGCCAGCAGTTACCAGAAAGACACAGGTAACACTGAAGCTTTCTTT

abundance: once
v_gene: TRBV10-3
j_gene: TRBJ2-7
d_gene: TRBD1
CDR3aa: CASQGAGYEQYF
CDR3nt: TGTGCCTCCCAGGGGGCGGGCTACGAGCAGTACTTC

abundance: .
v_gene: TRBV9
j_gene: TRBJ2-7
d_gene: .
CDR3aa: CASSLGQIPYEQYF
CDR3nt: TGTGCCAGCAGCCTCGGACAAATTCCCTACGAGCAGTACTTC

abundance: .
v_gene: TRBV6-1
j_gene: TRBJ2-5
d_gene: .
CDR3aa: CASSERGKQETQYF
CDR3nt: TGTGCCAGCAGTGAAAGGGGGAAACAAGAGACCCAGTACTTC

abundance: once
v_gene: TRBV6-5
j_gene: TRBJ2-7
d_gene: .
CDR3aa: CASSYSVTAYEQYF
CDR3nt: TGTGCCAGCAGTTACTCGGTGACTGCCTACGAGCAGTACTTC

abundance: .
v_gene: TRBV11-1
j_gene: TRBJ2-3
d_gene: .
CDR3aa: CASSYQVGGALTQYF
CDR3nt: TGTGCCAGCAGCTACCAAGTGGGGGGGGCCTTAACGCAGTATTTT

abundance: .
v_gene: TRBV7-2
j_gene: TRBJ2-2
d_gene: TRBD2
CDR3aa: CASSLSGSGTGELFF
CDR3nt: TGTGCCAGCAGTCTTAGCGGGAGTGGGACCGGGGAGCTGTTTTTT

abundance: .
v_gene: TRBV25-1
j_gene: TRBJ1-1
d_gene: TRBD1
CDR3aa: CASRKPGQGNTEAFF
CDR3nt: TGTGCCAGCAGGAAGCCGGGACAGGGGAACACTGAAGCTTTCTTT

abundance: .
v_gene: TRBV5-1
j_gene: TRBJ2-7
d_gene: .
CDR3aa: CASGTTYEQYF
CDR3nt: TGCGCCAGCGGGACAACTTACGAGCAGTACTTC

abundance: .
v_gene: TRBV4-3
j_gene: TRBJ1-2
d_gene: .
CDR3aa: CASSQDRGLHGYTF
CDR3nt: TGCGCCAGCAGCCAAGATCGGGGGTTACATGGCTACACCTTC

abundance: once
v_gene: TRBV5-1
j_gene: TRBJ2-1
d_gene: .
CDR3aa: CASSQGAGHPNEQFF
CDR3nt: TGCGCCAGCAGCCAAGGAGCGGGACACCCTAATGAGCAGTTCTTC

abundance: .
v_gene: TRBV7-6
j_gene: TRBJ2-5
d_gene: TRBD1
CDR3aa: CASSFDVDRGTTQYF
CDR3nt: TGTGCCAGCAGCTTCGACGTGGACAGGGGGACGACCCAGTACTTC

abundance: .
v_gene: TRBV6-4
j_gene: TRBJ1-6
d_gene: TRBD1
CDR3aa: CASSPGTGLSPLHF
CDR3nt: TGTGCCTCATCCCCCGGGACAGGGCTCTCACCCCTCCACTTT

abundance: once
v_gene: TRBV19
j_gene: TRBJ1-1
d_gene: .
CDR3aa: CASSIEGRNTEAFF
CDR3nt: TGTGCCAGTAGTATAGAGGGGAGGAACACTGAAGCTTTCTTT

abundance: .
v_gene: TRBV5-1
j_gene: TRBJ2-1
d_gene: TRBD2
CDR3aa: CASSGSGRAPNEQFF
CDR3nt: TGCGCCAGCAGCGGAAGCGGGAGGGCCCCTAATGAGCAGTTCTTC

abundance: .
v_gene: TRBV5-1
j_gene: TRBJ2-5
d_gene: .
CDR3aa: CASSLVGFGRQETQYF
CDR3nt: TGCGCCAGCAGCTTGGTTGGTTTTGGCAGGCAAGAGACCCAGTACTTC

abundance: .
v_gene: TRBV11-2
j_gene: TRBJ2-1
d_gene: .
CDR3aa: CASSSSGSLSPEQFF
CDR3nt: TGTGCCAGCAGCTCGAGCGGGTCCCTTAGTCCTGAGCAGTTCTTC